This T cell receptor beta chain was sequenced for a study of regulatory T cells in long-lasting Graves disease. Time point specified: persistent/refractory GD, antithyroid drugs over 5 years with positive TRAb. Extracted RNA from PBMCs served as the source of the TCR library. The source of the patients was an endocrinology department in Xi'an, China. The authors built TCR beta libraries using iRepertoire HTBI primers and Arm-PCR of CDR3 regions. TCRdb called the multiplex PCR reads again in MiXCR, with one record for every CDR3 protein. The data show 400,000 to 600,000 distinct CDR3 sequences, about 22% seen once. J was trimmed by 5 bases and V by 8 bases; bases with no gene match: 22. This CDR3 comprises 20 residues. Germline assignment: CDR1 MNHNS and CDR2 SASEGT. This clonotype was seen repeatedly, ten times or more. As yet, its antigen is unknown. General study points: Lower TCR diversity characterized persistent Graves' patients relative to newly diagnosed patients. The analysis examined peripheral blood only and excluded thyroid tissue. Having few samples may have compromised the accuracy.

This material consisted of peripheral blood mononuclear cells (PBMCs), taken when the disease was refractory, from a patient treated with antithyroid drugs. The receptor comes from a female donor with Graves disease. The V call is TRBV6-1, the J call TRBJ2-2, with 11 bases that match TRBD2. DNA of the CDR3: TGTGCCAGCGGACGTGGGCTCCTCGGACAGCTAGCGGGAGGAACCGGGGAGCTGTTTTTT. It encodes CASGRGLLGQLAGGTGELFF.